This entry describes one T cell receptor beta chain. The antigen remains unidentified. The CDR3 is 11 amino acids. Germline V CDR1 and CDR2: MDHEN, SYDVKM. Trimming cost V 6 bases and J 7 bases, with 9 bases left between them. This record comes from a study of resident and recirculating memory T cells in vitiligo. Study context: Each patient gave two lesional and two nonlesional epidermal shave biopsies, plus PBMCs.

Study-wide points: Clonality differed among vitiligo lesions, with no unique dominant clone. Non-conserved TCRs across sites and patients suggested distinct clones per lesion.

Here immunoSEQ multiplex PCR was the method, and the copy in TCRdb shows in-frame clones only, minus some. The sample has around 78,000 clones; roughly 94% are singletons. Material: blood. The chain is built from TRBV28 and TRBJ1-1; D not certain. The clonotype originates from a male donor with vitiligo. The CDR3 here is CASSPVGEAFF. In DNA, the CDR3 is TGTGCCAGCAGCCCCGTCGGTGAAGCTTTCTTT.